These 10 T cell receptor beta chains were all obtained from the same sample, sequenced in a study of blood T cell repertoires in COVID-19. Data came from immunoSEQ multiplex PCR; TCRdb stores just in-frame clones and leaves some out. Of some 140,000 clones listed, more than 75% were seen once; the top ten hold less than 2.5%. Material for sequencing was peripheral blood. The receptors originated from a man aged 50-60 years with active COVID-19.

The chain has TRBV10-1 and TRBJ1-5, with 10 bases fitting TRBD1. CDR1 and CDR2 from the germline V gene are WNHNN and SYGVQD (reference sequence). Trimming took 0 bases from V and 1 from J; bases not matched to a gene: 9. This CDR3 is 19 amino acids long. For the CDR3, the DNA is TGCGCCAGCAGTGAGTCATATAGGGACAGGGGTAGGAGCAATCAGCCCCAGCATTTT. It codes for CASSESYRDRGRSNQPQHF.

The V and J genes are TRBV10-3 and TRBJ1-1; D unclear. The CDR3 contains 14 residues. Per germline, CDR1 ENHRY and CDR2 SYGVKD. Deletions cut 8 bases from V and 0 bases from J, with 13 bases between. The CDR3 is CAISESPMNTEAFF. CDR3 sequence (DNA): TGTGCCATCTCGGAGTCGCCCATGAACACTGAAGCTTTCTTT.

The chain uses TRBV28 and TRBJ2-7, with 10 bases fitting TRBD1. V lost 7 bases to trimming and J lost 4 bases; unmatched junction nucleotides: 7. This CDR3 region has 14 residues. Germline values: CDR1 MDHEN, CDR2 SYDVKM. Written as DNA, the CDR3 is TGTGCCAGCACCCGGACAGGGGGTGCTTACGAGCAGTACTTC. As protein: CASTRTGGAYEQYF.

The rearrangement links TRBV11-2 to TRBJ1-1; D remains ambiguous. Trimming took off 3 bases at V and 10 bases at J, with 9 bases between the two ends. The CDR3 covers 11 residues. In germline, CDR1 is SGHAT, CDR2 FQNNGV. The CDR3 is CASSFEVRAFF. The CDR3 region has the DNA TGTGCCAGCAGCTTCGAGGTGAGAGCTTTCTTT.

The chain combines TRBV2 with TRBJ1-1; no definite D call. Germline-derived CDR1 and CDR2 are SNHLY and FYNNEI. This CDR3 comprises 12 residues. Between the trimmed V and J ends, which lost 11 bases and 7 bases, there was a span of 17 bases. In nucleotides, the CDR3 is TGTGCCGAAAAAAAAGGAGCCCATGAAGCTTTCTTT. It yields the protein CAEKKGAHEAFF.

This chain's CDR3 is CASSPRDRGLNEQFF. The CDR3 nucleotides are TGTGCCAGCAGCCCACGGGACAGGGGCTTAAATGAGCAGTTCTTC. The chain combines TRBV27 with TRBJ2-1, with TRBD1 matching over 10 bases. Trimming cost V 6 bases and J 7 bases; bases outside gene matches: 9. The CDR3 has 15 amino acids. The germline V gene has CDR1 MNHEY and CDR2 SMNVEV (reference sequence).

CDR3 in DNA: TGTGCCAGCAGCAAAGTTGGGGAGTTAAAGGGAAACACCATATATTTT. It is translated as CASSKVGELKGNTIYF. The chain is built from TRBV21-1 and TRBJ1-3. TRBV21-1 is a pseudogene. The CDR3 is made up of 16 amino acids.

As DNA, the CDR3 is TGCAGCGTTGTAAACAGGGCGAACACTGAAGCTTTCTTT. It specifies CSVVNRANTEAFF. This chain links TRBV29-1 with TRBJ1-1, with D possibly matching TRBD1 (6 bases). Trimming removed 4 bases at V and 1 base at J, with 10 bases between. This CDR3 has 13 residues. From germline, CDR1 is SQVTM and CDR2 ANQGSEA. The variable domain in full, completed from reference TRBV29-1 and TRBJ1-1, reads SAVISQKPSRDICQRGTSLTIQCQVDSQVTMMFWYRQQPGQSLTLIATANQGSEATYESGFVIDKFPISRPNLTFSTLTVSNMSPEDSSIYLCSVVNRANTEAFFGQGTRLTVV.

V and J are TRBV7-9 and TRBJ2-3; no clear D. The germline CDR1 and CDR2 sequences are SEHNR and FQNEAQ (reference sequence). This CDR3 is built from 15 residues. V dropped 5 bases and J dropped 1 base, with 13 bases sitting between them. In nucleotides, the CDR3 is TGTGCCAGCAGCACAAGGCTAGGAGGCACAGATACGCAGTATTTT. Protein sequence: CASSTRLGGTDTQYF.

The genes are TRBV9 and TRBJ2-2, with D possibly matching TRBD1 (5 bases). Germline loops: CDR1 SGDLS, CDR2 YYNGEE. CDR3 size: 16 residues. Trimming took off 2 bases at V and 4 bases at J, with 15 bases between the two ends. The CDR3 coding sequence is TGTGCCAGCAGCGTCGGACCAGATCAGGGCACCGGGGAGCTGTTTTTT. Amino acids: CASSVGPDQGTGELFF.